This T cell receptor beta chain was found in a study of early T cells in non-severe SARS-CoV-2 infection. CDR3 size: 12 residues. Germline V CDR1 and CDR2: MDHEN, SYDVKM. Trimming pared 2 bases from V and 7 bases from J, leaving 8 bases between. TCRdb called the 5' RACE reads again in MiXCR, with one record for every CDR3 protein. Of more than 90,000 distinct CDR3 sequences in the sample, roughly 13% were seen once. This clonotype was counted at least ten times. The sample consisted of whole blood. The chain combines TRBV28 with TRBJ1-2; D gene uncertain. The origin of this receptor is an adult who was a healthcare worker with PCR-confirmed SARS-CoV-2 infection or an uninfected control (not recorded which). CDR3 nucleotides: TGTGCCAGCAGTTTAACAGTTTCTGGCTACACCTTC. Its translation: CASSLTVSGYTF.